This TCR beta chain was observed in a study of graft-versus-host responses after intestinal transplantation. CDR3 length equals 15 residues. Trimming removed 5 bases at V and 5 bases at J, with 18 bases between. Germline V lookup: CDR1 LNHDA, CDR2 SQIVND (reference sequence). Worth noting for this clone: Its antigen is still unknown.

Profiling relied on immunoSEQ multiplex PCR, and the TCRdb table lists in-frame clones only, not all of them. This table has 24,000 or so clones, 82% appearing once. This sample comprised unstimulated CD8+ T cells sorted from spleen or lymph node cells, obtained before transplant. The source of this sequence is a human donor who was the organ donor for an intestinal transplant. The chain employs TRBV19 and TRBJ1-1; a weak D match, TRBD1 (5 bases). The CDR3 loop is CASSSRDSPRTEAFF. In nucleotides, the CDR3 is TGTGCCAGTAGTTCGAGGGACTCCCCTAGGACTGAAGCTTTCTTT.